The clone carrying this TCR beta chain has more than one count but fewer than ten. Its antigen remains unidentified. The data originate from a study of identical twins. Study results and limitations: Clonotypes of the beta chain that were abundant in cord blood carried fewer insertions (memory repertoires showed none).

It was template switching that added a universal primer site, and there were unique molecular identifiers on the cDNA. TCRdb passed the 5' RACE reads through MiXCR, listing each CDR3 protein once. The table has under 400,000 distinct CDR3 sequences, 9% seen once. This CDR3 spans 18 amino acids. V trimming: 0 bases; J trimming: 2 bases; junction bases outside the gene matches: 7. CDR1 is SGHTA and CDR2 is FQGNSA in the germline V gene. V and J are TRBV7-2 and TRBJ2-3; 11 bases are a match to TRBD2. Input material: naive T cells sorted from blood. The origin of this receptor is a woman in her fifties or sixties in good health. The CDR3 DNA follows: TGTGCCAGCAGCTTAGCAAAAGTACTAGCGGGAGTCACAGATACGCAGTATTTT. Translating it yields CASSLAKVLAGVTDTQYF.